These 14 T cell receptor beta chains were sequenced from one sample in a study of cytomegalovirus exposure and HLA in healthy donors. Vbeta (60) and Jbeta (13) primers were used in the PCR. Assay: immunoSEQ multiplex PCR; the TCRdb copy retains only in-frame clones and omits some. This table has 190,000 or so clones, around 83% appearing once. The sequencing input was PBMCs. The source is a man aged 50 to 59 in good health and CMV-seronegative.

This clone was found once. This chain joins TRBV4-1 and TRBJ2-1; no definite D call. Trimming removed 0 bases from V and 0 bases from J, with 6 bases in between. Germline V CDR1 and CDR2: MGHRA, YSYEKL. This CDR3 has 15 residues. The CDR3 DNA reads TGCGCCAGCAGCCAAGATGGAGCCTCCTACAATGAGCAGTTCTTC. This sequence encodes CASSQDGASYNEQFF.

This clone was seen only once. The chain is built from TRBV7-3 and TRBJ2-2; D remains ambiguous. CDR3 length: 16 amino acids. Per germline, CDR1 SGHTA and CDR2 FQGTGA. Trimming shortened V by 4 bases and J by 3 bases, and 15 bases separated the two germline ends. CDR3 DNA sequence: TGTGCCAGCAGCTATTCAGCAGCGAGCCACACCGGGGAGCTGTTTTTT. Amino acids: CASSYSAASHTGELFF.

The chain carries TRBV28 and TRBJ2-2; TRBD1 matches 9 bases. Germline values: CDR1 MDHEN, CDR2 SYDVKM. The length of the CDR3 is 13 residues. V was clipped by 8 bases and J by 4 bases; unmatched bases: 2. The CDR3 DNA reads as TGTGCCAGCGGGACAGGGAGCACCGGGGAGCTGTTTTTT. It is translated as CASGTGSTGELFF.

The rearrangement joins TRBV18 to TRBJ1-2, with no clear D. The CDR3 spans 17 residues. The V gene's germline CDR1 is KGHSH and CDR2 LQKENI. V lost 3 bases, J lost 3 bases, and 20 bases lay in between. The CDR3 nucleotides are TGTGCCAGCTCACCGCTTTACCGAGGCGGGGAGCACTATGGCTACACCTTC. Amino acid sequence: CASSPLYRGGEHYGYTF.

The rearrangement uses TRBV19 and TRBJ2-1, with D hard to call. Trimming pared 1 base from V and 3 bases from J, leaving 10 bases between. This CDR3 has 15 amino acids. Germline V CDR1 and CDR2: LNHDA, SQIVND (reference sequence). This chain's CDR3 is CASSIAPGRYNEQFF. Here the CDR3 DNA reads TGTGCCAGTAGTATAGCCCCGGGTCGCTACAATGAGCAGTTCTTC.

This sequence joins TRBV10-3 and TRBJ1-3; TRBD1 might be the D (6 bases). This CDR3 spans 15 amino acids. From germline, CDR1 is ENHRY and CDR2 SYGVKD. Trimming took 2 bases from V and 1 from J, leaving 9 bases between them. For the CDR3, the DNA is TGTGCCATCAGTGAGGGAACAGGGTCTGGAAACACCATATATTTT. This codes for CAISEGTGSGNTIYF.

Regarding this clone: One end of the junction is discordant with germline, which a read error may explain. The J gene is TRBJ2-2, the V gene TRBV7-9; TRBD2 aligns across 7 bases. CDR1 SEHNR and CDR2 FQNEAQ come from the germline V gene (reference sequence). CDR3 length: 16 amino acids. In nucleotides, the CDR3 is TGTTCCAGCAGCTTACTACCTAGCGGATACACCGGGGAGCTGTTTTTT. Amino acids: CSSSLLPSGYTGELFF.

This chain uses TRBV5-1 with TRBJ2-7; tentative D call: TRBD2 (6 bases). The CDR3 sequence is 16 residues long. The V and J ends lost 2 bases and 7 bases respectively, with 22 bases between them. CDR1 SGHRS and CDR2 YFSETQ come from the germline V gene. The CDR3 DNA sequence: TGCGCCAGCAGCTTTCGTCAGGGAGGCCTGTCAGGAGAGCAGTACTTC. It codes for CASSFRQGGLSGEQYF.

V is TRBV7-4 and J is TRBJ1-5; D unresolved. CDR3 length equals 20 residues. Deletions cut 4 bases from V and 6 bases from J, with 31 bases between. CDR1 is SGHVT and CDR2 is SQSDAQ in the germline V gene. The CDR3 region has the DNA TGTGCCAGCAGCTGTTCCACGAGGGAAAACGAAGGGAAGATCAGTCAGCCCCAGCATTTT. It encodes CASSCSTRENEGKISQPQHF.

J is TRBJ2-5 and V is TRBV2; 13 nucleotides line up with TRBD2. The CDR3 loop spans 16 amino acids. V gave up 6 bases and J gave up 4 bases; unmatched junction bases: 8. Germline values: CDR1 SNHLY, CDR2 FYNNEI. CDR3 residues: CASSETSGGATETQYF. In nucleotides, the CDR3 is TGTGCCAGCAGCGAAACTAGCGGGGGGGCCACAGAGACCCAGTACTTC.

The chain carries TRBV28 and TRBJ1-2; 7 positions match TRBD1. The CDR3 loop spans 17 amino acids. Trimming cost V 5 bases and J 1 base; bases outside gene matches: 13. Germline V lookup: CDR1 MDHEN, CDR2 SYDVKM. The CDR3 coding sequence is TGTGCCAGCAGTCTCGCGGACAGGCGCGGGGATAACTATGGCTACACCTTC. Its protein is CASSLADRRGDNYGYTF.

The chain carries TRBV7-5 and TRBJ2-5; the table names TRBD1, a call not compared with the DNA. TRBV7-5 is a recognized pseudogene. The CDR3 has 12 amino acids. The CDR3 DNA sequence: TGTGCCTCTGGGACAGGGAGAGAGACCCAGTACTTC. The encoded protein is CASGTGRETQYF.

Only a few counts were recorded for this clone. J is TRBJ2-3 and V is TRBV18; D gene unclear. Trimming shortened V by 3 bases and J by 6 bases, and 16 bases separated the two germline ends. The CDR3 runs 15 residues. Germline lookup yields CDR1 KGHSH and CDR2 LQKENI. This CDR3 reads CASSPSTSQVDTQYF. The CDR3 nucleotides read TGTGCCAGCTCACCCTCGACAAGTCAGGTTGATACGCAGTATTTT.

The V gene is TRBV19, the J gene TRBJ2-3, with a tentative D call TRBD1 (7 bases). Germline loops: CDR1 LNHDA, CDR2 SQIVND (reference sequence). V was shortened by 4 bases and J by 6 bases, with 17 bases between the two germline ends. The length of the CDR3 is 15 residues. CDR3 region: CASSKTGNSGDTQYF. CDR3 nucleotides: TGTGCCAGTAGTAAGACAGGGAATAGCGGCGATACGCAGTATTTT.